A single sample gave rise to the 27 T cell receptor beta chains below, sequenced in a study of blood T cell repertoires in COVID-19 (dated by TCRdb to about 2020). The library relied on the immunoSEQ multiplex PCR assay. The clones in this table, taken by TCRdb from immuneACCESS, are in-frame only. Not every clone is retained; where verified, under half of the shortfall comes from an unresolved V gene, and the cause of the rest is unknown. Recorded for this sample are 290,000 or so clones; 85% of them occurred a single time. Of the sample, 4.5% to 6% falls within the top ten clones. Sample: peripheral blood. Receptor source: a man aged 50 to 60 with active or convalescent COVID-19.

This chain uses TRBV5-4 with TRBJ2-1; the match to TRBD1 covers 7 bases. This CDR3 is built from 16 residues. V was pared by 1 base and J by 9 bases, with 13 bases of the junction left unmatched. Germline CDR1 SGHNT, CDR2 YYREEE (reference sequence). CDR3 DNA sequence: TGTGCCAGCAGCTTGAACACAGGGGCGAGGGATAGTGAGCAGTTCTTC. It specifies CASSLNTGARDSEQFF.

V is TRBV27 and J is TRBJ2-1, with 9 bases that match TRBD2. Trimming cost V 5 bases and J 0 bases; bases outside gene matches: 5. CDR3 length: 16 residues. CDR1 is MNHEY, CDR2 SMNVEV, per germline (reference sequence). Written as DNA, the CDR3 is TGTGCCAGCAGTCCCACTAGCGGGCCCTCCTACAATGAGCAGTTCTTC. Protein sequence: CASSPTSGPSYNEQFF.

The chain combines TRBV3-1 (or the pseudogene TRBV3-2) with TRBJ2-5; 7 nucleotides align to TRBD1. Germline assignment: CDR1 LGHDT and CDR2 YNNKEL (reference sequence). After removal of 5 bases from V and 5 bases from J, the junction contained 11 bases not matched to a gene. The CDR3 is made up of 15 amino acids. The CDR3 loop reads CASSSSLTGRETQYF. The CDR3 region has the DNA TGTGCCAGCAGCTCTAGCCTGACAGGGCGGGAGACCCAGTACTTC.

This clone was found a few times. The rearrangement uses TRBV19 and TRBJ2-4; 13 nucleotides line up with TRBD2. CDR3 length: 20 residues. Unmatched junction bases numbered 14, after V lost 2 bases and J lost 4 bases. Germline CDR1 LNHDA, CDR2 SQIVND (reference sequence). The chain's CDR3 is CASSISGLAGAGGEKNIQYF. The CDR3, as DNA: TGTGCCAGTAGTATATCCGGACTAGCGGGAGCTGGCGGGGAAAAAAACATTCAGTACTTC.

The rearrangement links TRBV30 to TRBJ1-5; D remains unclear. Trimming took off 2 bases at V and 1 base at J, with 12 bases between the two ends. Germline assignment: CDR1 GTSNPN and CDR2 SVGIG (reference sequence). The CDR3 length is 15 residues. Written as DNA, the CDR3 is TGTGCCTGGAGTAGAGGAGGTACCAGCAATCAGCCCCAGCATTTT. It specifies CAWSRGGTSNQPQHF.

The chain joins TRBV7-3 to TRBJ1-2; perhaps TRBD1 as D (5 bases). The V gene's germline CDR1 is SGHTA and CDR2 FQGTGA. The ends were cut back, 3 bases at V and 8 bases at J, with 16 bases in the middle. CDR3 length equals 14 residues. CDR3 coding DNA: TGTGCCAGCAGCTTGGGCACAGGCGCCGGCGGCTACACCTTC. Its protein is CASSLGTGAGGYTF.

This chain joins TRBV9 and TRBJ2-3; D remains ambiguous. CDR1 SGDLS and CDR2 YYNGEE come from the germline V gene. V was pared by 7 bases and J by 4 bases, with 13 bases between. This CDR3 is 13 amino acids long. CDR3 protein: CASALQLADTQYF. As DNA, the CDR3 is TGTGCCAGCGCTCTTCAACTCGCAGATACGCAGTATTTT.

V usage is TRBV9 and J usage is TRBJ2-2; D gene unclear. In germline, CDR1 is SGDLS, CDR2 YYNGEE. This CDR3 spans 12 amino acids. Trimming stripped 3 bases from V and 6 bases from J, with 6 bases between. The CDR3 region is CASSGSPGELFF. CDR3 coding DNA: TGTGCCAGCAGCGGAAGCCCCGGGGAGCTGTTTTTT. The whole variable domain, filled in from reference TRBV9 and TRBJ2-2, reads DSGVTQTPKHLITATGQRVTLRCSPRSGDLSVYWYQQSLDQGLQFLIQYYNGEERAKGNILERFSAQQFPDLHSELNLSSLELGDSALYFCASSGSPGELFFGEGSRLTVL.

Comment on this clone: One end of the junction fails to match germline, which may point to a read error. The V gene is TRBV15, the J gene TRBJ1-3, with 7 bases matching TRBD1. The CDR3 loop spans 16 amino acids. Germline assignment: CDR1 LNHNV and CDR2 YYDKDF (reference sequence). The CDR3 DNA follows: TGTGCCGCCAGCAGAGATGGACAGGTTCCTGGAAACACCATATATTTT. This translates into CAASRDGQVPGNTIYF.

This clone was seen a handful of times. The rearrangement links TRBV14 to TRBJ1-2; 8 bases fit TRBD1. Germline V CDR1 and CDR2: SGHDN, FVKESK. This CDR3 region has 13 residues. V lost 4 bases, J lost 7 bases, and 5 bases stayed unmatched. The CDR3 bases are TGTGCCAGCAGCCCTCAGGGGGCCGTTGGCTACACCTTC. Its translation: CASSPQGAVGYTF.

The chain is built from TRBV11-2 and TRBJ2-1, with TRBD2 matching 16 bases. V lost 4 bases, J lost 7 bases, and 4 bases stayed unmatched. The CDR3 length is 16 residues. Germline CDR1 reads SGHAT; CDR2 reads FQNNGV. The CDR3 sequence is CASSSGGLAGGNEQFF. CDR3 DNA: TGTGCCAGCAGCTCAGGGGGACTAGCGGGAGGGAATGAGCAGTTCTTC.

This chain joins TRBV5-4 and TRBJ2-1; TRBD2 matches at 9 bases. The CDR3 has 17 residues. Germline V gives CDR1 SGHNT, CDR2 YYREEE (reference sequence). The V segment lost 0 bases and the J segment 0 bases; nucleotides outside the gene matches: 4. The CDR3 loop reads CASSLAGSGSSYNEQFF. DNA for the CDR3: TGTGCCAGCAGCTTGGCGGGTAGCGGGAGCTCCTACAATGAGCAGTTCTTC.

This clone was picked up one time. J is TRBJ2-6 and V is TRBV3-1 (or the pseudogene TRBV3-2); D is possibly TRBD2 (5 bases). The germline V gene encodes CDR1 LGHDT and CDR2 YNNKEL (reference sequence). The CDR3 is made up of 19 amino acids. Trimming stripped 0 bases from V and 0 bases from J, with 15 bases between. The CDR3 is CASSQERISVISGANVLTF. CDR3 nucleotide sequence: TGTGCCAGCAGCCAAGAGCGGATTAGCGTTATCTCTGGGGCCAACGTCCTGACTTTC.

In this sample, this clone turned up many times. The J gene is TRBJ1-4, the V gene TRBV5-5; 7 bases line up with TRBD1. Trimming at V came to 4 bases and at J to 0 bases, leaving 3 bases not matched to a gene. The CDR3 loop spans 15 amino acids. Per the germline V gene, CDR1 is SGHKS and CDR2 is YYEKEE (reference sequence). The CDR3 here is CASSVRGSTNEKLFF. In DNA, the CDR3 is TGTGCCAGCAGCGTCAGGGGGTCAACTAATGAAAAACTGTTTTTT.

The chain carries TRBV6-5 and TRBJ2-7; 8 bases map to TRBD1. From germline, CDR1 is MNHEY and CDR2 SVGAGI. J was trimmed by 0 bases and V by 8 bases; bases with no gene match: 9. This CDR3 has 15 residues. The CDR3 region has the DNA TGTGCCAGCCGACGAGGGACAGGCGACTCCTACGAGCAGTACTTC. It yields the protein CASRRGTGDSYEQYF.

J is TRBJ1-2 and V is TRBV29-1; 8 bases fit TRBD1. CDR1 SQVTM and CDR2 ANQGSEA come from the germline V gene. V lost 6 bases to trimming and J lost 7 bases; unmatched junction nucleotides: 10. This CDR3 has 13 amino acids. In DNA form, the CDR3 reads TGCAGCGTCCAAGACAGGGGAATCGGTGGCTACACCTTC. Translated, it gives CSVQDRGIGGYTF.

This rearrangement joins TRBV6-4 to TRBJ1-1; no firm D call. This CDR3 spans 15 amino acids. V lost 4 bases, J lost 0 bases, and 12 bases lay in between. Looked up from germline, CDR1 is MRHNA and CDR2 is SNTAGT. CDR3 nucleotide sequence: TGTGCCAGCAGTGCTCCCGGGTGGTTGAACACTGAAGCTTTCTTT. Encoded protein: CASSAPGWLNTEAFF.

This clone was found a few times. This chain joins TRBV7-8 and TRBJ2-5; unclear D gene. CDR1 SGHVS and CDR2 FQNEAQ come from the germline V gene. The CDR3 length is 12 residues. The ends were cut back, 1 base at V and 3 bases at J, with 3 bases in the middle. The CDR3 loop reads CASSLGEETQYF. DNA for the CDR3: TGTGCCAGCAGCTTAGGCGAAGAGACCCAGTACTTC.

J is TRBJ2-1 and V is TRBV5-1; 9 nucleotides match TRBD1. CDR3 length: 13 residues. CDR1 and CDR2 from the germline V gene are SGHRS and YFSETQ. With V trimmed by 5 bases and J by 7 bases, 4 bases remained unmatched. CDR3 bases: TGCGCCAGCAGGACGACAGGGGGAAATGAGCAGTTCTTC. Its protein is CASRTTGGNEQFF.

The V call is TRBV19, the J call TRBJ1-1, with 7 bases fitting TRBD1. CDR1 is LNHDA, CDR2 SQIVND, per germline (reference sequence). The CDR3 totals 16 residues. The J segment lost 5 bases and the V segment lost 3 bases, leaving 12 bases of the junction unmatched. CDR3 in amino acids: CASSMRGATRGTEAFF. CDR3 bases: TGTGCCAGTAGTATGCGTGGGGCAACCAGGGGGACTGAAGCTTTCTTT.

The chain is built from TRBV14 and TRBJ1-4; D gene uncertain. The CDR3 has 11 residues. The V end was cut by 4 bases, the J end by 15 bases, with 12 bases between. Germline V gene lookup returns CDR1 SGHDN and CDR2 FVKESK. CDR3 residues: CASSPDRPVFF. In DNA form, the CDR3 reads TGTGCCAGCAGCCCCGATCGTCCGGTGTTTTTT.

The V gene is TRBV9, the J gene TRBJ2-1, with D perhaps matching TRBD1 (7 bases). The germline V gene encodes CDR1 SGDLS and CDR2 YYNGEE. The CDR3 extends over 15 amino acids. The V gene lost 0 bases and the J gene lost 3 bases, with 10 bases spanning the gap. CDR3 nucleotide sequence: TGTGCCAGCAGCGTAGGTCAGGGGGGCTACAATGAGCAGTTCTTC. It is translated as CASSVGQGGYNEQFF.

The rearrangement joins TRBV28 to TRBJ1-2; 7 nucleotides match TRBD1. This CDR3 spans 15 amino acids. V lost 6 bases, J lost 2 bases, and 9 bases stayed unmatched. From germline, CDR1 is MDHEN and CDR2 SYDVKM. CDR3 in DNA: TGTGCCAGCAGCTCAGCCGGGACAGTCAACTATGGCTACACCTTC. This translates into CASSSAGTVNYGYTF.

This clone has only one observation. This chain links TRBV6-5 with TRBJ2-3, with a weak D call TRBD2 (5 bases). The germline gives CDR1 MNHEY, CDR2 SVGAGI. The CDR3 loop spans 12 amino acids. V was pared by 7 bases and J by 6 bases, with 11 bases between. The CDR3 DNA reads TGTGCCAGCAACCCTCCGGGGGATACGCAGTATTTT. Translating it yields CASNPPGDTQYF.

The rearrangement uses TRBV4-2 and TRBJ1-2; tentative D call: TRBD1 (6 bases). The CDR3 consists of 16 residues. Germline V lookup: CDR1 LGHNA, CDR2 YNFKEQ. V dropped 0 bases and J dropped 3 bases, with 14 bases sitting between them. This chain's CDR3 is CASSQDGYRDDYGYTF. Here the CDR3 DNA reads TGTGCCAGCAGCCAAGATGGCTACAGGGATGACTATGGCTACACCTTC.

CDR3 residues: CVILHYGYTF. CDR3 DNA: TGCGTAATACTTCACTATGGCTACACCTTC. This chain uses TRBV29-1 with TRBJ1-2, with D unresolved. The germline gives CDR1 SQVTM, CDR2 ANQGSEA. The CDR3 runs to 10 residues.

This chain links TRBV7-8 with TRBJ1-4; D remains unclear. The germline gives CDR1 SGHVS, CDR2 FQNEAQ. With 6 bases removed from V and 4 bases from J, the gap between germline ends came to 12 bases. This CDR3 comprises 14 residues. The CDR3 DNA follows: TGTGCCAGCAGTTGGCGGCCAATTAATGAAAAACTGTTTTTT. Translated, it gives CASSWRPINEKLFF.